This TCR beta chain was observed in a study of control samples from healthy donors and cancer patients. Measured with immunoSEQ multiplex PCR; TCRdb has only the in-frame clones, and not every one. Of some 96,000 clones in the sample, 80% to 95% were seen once. This clone was detected a few times. The specimen was blood. The receptor's source is a man between 18 and 29 years old in good health.

The CDR3 sequence is CASSYEGNWGYTF. The CDR3 DNA reads as TGTGCCAGCAGTTACGAGGGGAATTGGGGCTACACCTTC. This chain connects TRBV6-5 to TRBJ1-2; D is perhaps TRBD1 (5 bases). The CDR3 contains 13 residues. V lost 2 bases to trimming and J lost 8 bases, with 12 bases between them. Germline loops: CDR1 MNHEY, CDR2 SVGAGI.